The rows below give T cell receptor beta chains drawn from one sample of a study of shared clonotypes between healthy human individuals. Sequencing was performed with immunoSEQ multiplex PCR; in TCRdb, only in-frame clones are kept and a portion is missing. The sample lists about 2.2 million clones, around 93% occurring once. The sample consisted of naive CD8+ T cells from PBMCs. All receptors derive from a man aged 18 to 30 in good health. Some clones in this sample may be carry-over from other donors' samples. Both conserved end residues are part of each CDR3.

v_call,j_call,cdr3_aa
TRBV4-1,TRBJ1-3,CASSSSLSGNTIYF
TRBV28,TRBJ2-7,CASSPRTGWYEQYF
TRBV6-5,TRBJ2-6,CASGGGGGGANVLTF
TRBV18,TRBJ2-3,CASSADRVTDTQYF
TRBV6-6,TRBJ1-1,CASSTPRTGNTEAFF
TRBV27,TRBJ2-2,CASSLGLAGVRTGELFF
TRBV30,TRBJ2-7,CAWSAPGQGTTYEQYF
TRBV7-6,TRBJ1-3,CASSSQGQLSGNTIYF
TRBV30,TRBJ2-7,CAWSYGYEQYF
TRBV11-1,TRBJ2-1,CASSRGLAVAVTGDEQFF
TRBV7-9,TRBJ2-5,CASSFLGGTQETQYF
TRBV29-1,TRBJ2-1,CSAIGVSYNEQFF
TRBV11-2,TRBJ1-1,CASQGPQGRDYTEAFF
TRBV5-8,TRBJ2-7,CASSWAGYEQYF
TRBV5-6,TRBJ2-1,CASSLGPTNEQFF
TRBV15,TRBJ2-1,CATSRDWRGEENEQFF
TRBV7-2,TRBJ2-7,CASTRTSGPSSYEQYF
TRBV6-5,TRBJ1-1,CASSLRDPNTEAFF
TRBV7-9,TRBJ1-1,CASSAHNTEAFF
TRBV19,TRBJ2-7,CASVGDYEQYF
TRBV7-9,TRBJ2-1,CARDSYNNEQFF
TRBV7-3,TRBJ1-5,CASSLEDF
TRBV27,TRBJ2-7,CASSEQTSSYEQYF
TRBV11-2,TRBJ2-5,CASSFTGGQYF
TRBV6-6,TRBJ2-7,CASMGQSIYEQYF
TRBV10-3,TRBJ2-7,CAISKGLAEPAYSEQYF
TRBV9,TRBJ1-1,CASSGRQGAGTEAFF
TRBV9,TRBJ2-6,CASSTLLDAGANVLTF
TRBV28,TRBJ2-7,CASKISTSDDEQYF
TRBV7-8,TRBJ2-3,CASSPSANTDTQYF
TRBV27,TRBJ2-7,CASSLSAGAESYEQYF
TRBV28,TRBJ2-7,CASSLRGRVYEQYF
TRBV7-8,TRBJ2-7,CASSLENSGSYEQYF
TRBV5-4,TRBJ2-5,CASSLGRDRNPKGETQYF
TRBV7-6,TRBJ2-7,CASSVSPGPLLTYEQYF
TRBV7-6,TRBJ2-7,CASSLFRGAYEQYF
TRBV18,TRBJ1-2,CASSSDSSLYGYTF
TRBV11-2,TRBJ2-2,CASNYARTLITGELFF
TRBV27,TRBJ2-7,CASSERLAGGLLYEQYF
TRBV14,TRBJ1-6,CASSQDLRAWPLHF
TRBV28,TRBJ2-5,CASRSKETQYF
TRBV30,TRBJ1-2,CAWSVGMHGYTF
TRBV7-9,TRBJ2-7,CASSLWGASFYEQYF
TRBV13,TRBJ2-1,CASADRGGNEQFF